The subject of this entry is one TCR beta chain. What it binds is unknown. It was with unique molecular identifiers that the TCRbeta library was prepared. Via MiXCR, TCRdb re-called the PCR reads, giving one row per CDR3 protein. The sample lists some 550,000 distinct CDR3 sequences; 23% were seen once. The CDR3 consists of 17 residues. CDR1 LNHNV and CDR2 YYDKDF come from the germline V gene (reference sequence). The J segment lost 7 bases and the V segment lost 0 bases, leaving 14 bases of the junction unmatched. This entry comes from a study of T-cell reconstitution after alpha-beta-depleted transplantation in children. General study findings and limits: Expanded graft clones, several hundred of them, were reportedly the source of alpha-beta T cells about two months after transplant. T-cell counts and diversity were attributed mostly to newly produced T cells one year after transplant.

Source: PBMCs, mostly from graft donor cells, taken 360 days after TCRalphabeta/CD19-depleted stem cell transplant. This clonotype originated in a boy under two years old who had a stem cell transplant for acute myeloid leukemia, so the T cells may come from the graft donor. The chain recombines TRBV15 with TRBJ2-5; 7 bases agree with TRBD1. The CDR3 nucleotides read TGTGCCACCAGCAGAGAGTCTGTGAGGGGGCCCTGGGGGACCCAGTACTTC. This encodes CATSRESVRGPWGTQYF.